The 8 T cell receptor beta chains listed next were all sequenced from one sample in a study of T cells after posttransplantation cyclophosphamide. Libraries were prepared by immunoSEQ multiplex PCR; TCRdb keeps only in-frame clonotypes and omits some of them. The data show approximately 56,000 clones, 85% to 95% seen once. Sequenced material: PBMCs. These receptor sequences come from a woman in her 30s in good health and a related stem cell transplant donor.

V and J are TRBV11-2 and TRBJ2-5, with a possible D match to TRBD1 (5 bases). V gave up 4 bases and J gave up 2 bases, with 17 bases separating them. Germline V CDR1 and CDR2: SGHAT, FQNNGV. The CDR3 loop spans 16 amino acids. The CDR3 sequence: CASSYSRQPGQETQYF. In nucleotides, the CDR3 is TGTGCCAGCAGCTATAGCAGACAGCCCGGACAAGAGACCCAGTACTTC.

J is TRBJ2-2 and V is TRBV19, with 7 bases that match TRBD1. Germline assignment: CDR1 LNHDA and CDR2 SQIVND (reference sequence). V was clipped by 3 bases and J by 5 bases; unmatched bases: 9. The CDR3 contains 16 residues. CDR3 sequence (DNA): TGTGCCAGTAGTATGCTCATGACAGGGCAAACCGGGGAGCTGTTTTTT. Its protein product is CASSMLMTGQTGELFF.

This clone was seen a few times. This rearrangement joins TRBV6-4 to TRBJ2-3; the D gene is possibly TRBD1 (5 bases). Germline V gives CDR1 MRHNA, CDR2 SNTAGT. This CDR3 contains 14 residues. V was shortened by 2 bases and J by 4 bases, with 10 bases between the two germline ends. CDR3 DNA sequence: TGTGCCAGCAGTGACCTAAGGGGTTCAGATACGCAGTATTTT. Its protein product is CASSDLRGSDTQYF.

The J gene is TRBJ1-2, the V gene TRBV18, with TRBD1 matching 8 bases. J lost 4 bases, V lost 2 bases, and 6 bases had no gene match. Germline V gene lookup returns CDR1 KGHSH and CDR2 LQKENI. The CDR3 is made up of 15 amino acids. The CDR3 bases are TGTGCCAGCTCACCAACGGGACAGGAGCTCTATGGCTACACCTTC. The encoded protein is CASSPTGQELYGYTF.

The chain links TRBV4-2 to TRBJ1-1, with D unresolved. Germline V gene sequence: CDR1 LGHNA, CDR2 YNFKEQ. The CDR3 sequence is 15 residues long. Trimming pared 0 bases from V and 0 bases from J, leaving 8 bases between. The CDR3 sequence is CASSQDSTVNTEAFF. DNA of the CDR3: TGTGCCAGCAGCCAAGATAGTACGGTGAACACTGAAGCTTTCTTT.

The J gene is TRBJ2-5, the V gene TRBV10-3, with D maybe TRBD1 (6 bases). Germline-derived CDR1 and CDR2 are ENHRY and SYGVKD. Trimming took 4 bases from V and 5 from J, leaving 11 bases between them. This CDR3 comprises 13 residues. Written as DNA, the CDR3 is TGTGCCATCAGTGGCCGGGACATGGAGACCCAGTACTTC. Amino acid sequence: CAISGRDMETQYF.

This clone was recorded only once. V gene TRBV6-1 combines with J gene TRBJ2-7, with TRBD1 matching 10 bases. This CDR3 is 12 amino acids long. The V segment lost 9 bases and the J segment 7 bases; nucleotides outside the gene matches: 6. Looked up from germline, CDR1 is MNHNS and CDR2 is SASEGT. The CDR3 coding sequence is TGTGCCAGTCAGCGGACAGGGGGGGAGCAGTACTTC. It is translated as CASQRTGGEQYF.

The V gene is TRBV5-5, the J gene TRBJ2-3; 9 bases match TRBD1. The germline gives CDR1 SGHKS, CDR2 YYEKEE (reference sequence). CDR3 length: 16 residues. The V segment lost 3 bases and the J segment 3 bases; nucleotides outside the gene matches: 8. CDR3: CASSSGQGKGTDTQYF. CDR3 nucleotides: TGTGCCAGCAGCTCTGGACAGGGGAAGGGTACAGATACGCAGTATTTT.